Sequencing of this T cell receptor beta chain was carried out in a study of neurological immune-mediated disorders. General study findings and limits: CDR3 amino acid sequences found in expanded clones were never shared across subjects, suggesting private repertoires in all groups. The greatest degree of TCR clonal expansion was observed in HTLV-1-associated myelopathy, with the lowest in multiple sclerosis, below that of healthy controls.

This clonotype is labeled large. The antigen remains unidentified. From 2 million PBMCs stored at -80 C, the unsorted libraries were generated. The making of cDNA relied on 5'RACE with 10-nucleotide random UMIs. Via MiXCR, TCRdb re-called the 5' RACE reads, giving one row per CDR3 protein. The data contain around 30,000 distinct CDR3 sequences, roughly 4.4% of them singletons. Sequenced material: PBMCs. The sequence derives from a man younger than 30 in good health.

The CDR3, as DNA: TGTGCCAGCAGCCCCGGGGAGACCCAGTACTTC. Its protein is CASSPGETQYF. This chain links TRBV7-6 with TRBJ2-5; D gene ambiguous. The CDR3 totals 11 residues. V lost 5 bases and J lost 5, with 6 bases in between. Per the germline V gene, CDR1 is SGHVS and CDR2 is FNYEAQ.